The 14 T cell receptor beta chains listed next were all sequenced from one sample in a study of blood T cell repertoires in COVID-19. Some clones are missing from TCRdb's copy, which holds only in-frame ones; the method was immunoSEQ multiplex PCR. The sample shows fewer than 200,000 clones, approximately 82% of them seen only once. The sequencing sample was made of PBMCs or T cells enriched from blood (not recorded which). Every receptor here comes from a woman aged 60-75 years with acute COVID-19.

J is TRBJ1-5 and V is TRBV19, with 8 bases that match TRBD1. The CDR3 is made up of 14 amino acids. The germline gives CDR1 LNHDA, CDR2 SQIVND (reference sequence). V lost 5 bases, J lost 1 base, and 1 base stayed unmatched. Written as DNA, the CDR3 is TGTGCCAGTAGTCACAGGGGGAGCAATCAGCCCCAGCATTTT. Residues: CASSHRGSNQPQHF. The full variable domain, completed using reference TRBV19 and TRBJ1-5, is DGGITQSPKYLFRKEGQNVTLSCEQNLNHDAMYWYRQDPGQGLRLIYYSQIVNDFQKGDIAEGYSVSREKKESFPLTVTSAQKNPTAFYLCASSHRGSNQPQHFGDGTRLSIL.

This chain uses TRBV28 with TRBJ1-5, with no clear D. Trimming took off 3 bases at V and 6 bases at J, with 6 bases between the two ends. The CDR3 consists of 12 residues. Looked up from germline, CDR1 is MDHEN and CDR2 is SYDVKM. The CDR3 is CASSFVLQPQHF. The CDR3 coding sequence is TGTGCCAGCAGTTTTGTACTTCAGCCCCAGCATTTT.

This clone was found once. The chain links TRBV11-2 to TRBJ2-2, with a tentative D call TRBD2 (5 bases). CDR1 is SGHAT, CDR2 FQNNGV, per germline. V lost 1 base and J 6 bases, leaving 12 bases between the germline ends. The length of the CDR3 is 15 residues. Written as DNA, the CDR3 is TGTGCCAGCAGCTTAGGTAGCGACTATTCCGGGGAGCTGTTTTTT. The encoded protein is CASSLGSDYSGELFF. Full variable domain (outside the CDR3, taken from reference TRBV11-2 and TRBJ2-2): EAGVAQSPRYKIIEKRQSVAFWCNPISGHATLYWYQQILGQGPKLLIQFQNNGVVDDSQLPKDRFSAERLKGVDSTLKIQPAKLEDSAVYLCASSLGSDYSGELFFGEGSRLTVL.

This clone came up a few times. The CDR3 protein is CASSDGRATEAFF. The CDR3 DNA reads TGTGCCAGCAGCGACGGGAGGGCAACTGAAGCTTTCTTT. The V call is TRBV7-2, the J call TRBJ1-1; D unresolved. The CDR3 has 13 residues. From germline, CDR1 is SGHTA and CDR2 FQGNSA. V dropped 5 bases and J dropped 5 bases, with 12 bases sitting between them.

CDR3 amino acids: CASSQEMRRGPGNTIYF. The DNA for the CDR3 is TGCGCCAGCAGCCAAGAAATGAGGAGGGGCCCTGGAAACACCATATATTTT. The rearrangement links TRBV4-3 to TRBJ1-3; a possible D gene is TRBD1 (5 bases). Germline assignment: CDR1 LGHNA and CDR2 YSLEER. V shed 0 bases and J shed 2 bases, with 14 bases lying between them. The CDR3 runs to 17 residues.

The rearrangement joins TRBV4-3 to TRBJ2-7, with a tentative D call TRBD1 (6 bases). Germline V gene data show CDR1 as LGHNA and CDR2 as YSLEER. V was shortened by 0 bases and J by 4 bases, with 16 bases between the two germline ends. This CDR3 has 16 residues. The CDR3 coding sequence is TGCGCCAGCAGCCAAGAACGACAGGAGGCAAGGTACGAGCAGTACTTC. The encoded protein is CASSQERQEARYEQYF.

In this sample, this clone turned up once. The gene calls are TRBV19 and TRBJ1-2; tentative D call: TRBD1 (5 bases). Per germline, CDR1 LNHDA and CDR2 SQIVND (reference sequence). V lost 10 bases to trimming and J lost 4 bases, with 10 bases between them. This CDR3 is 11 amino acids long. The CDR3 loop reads CAIEGVYGYTF. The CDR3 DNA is TGTGCCATAGAAGGGGTCTATGGCTACACCTTC.

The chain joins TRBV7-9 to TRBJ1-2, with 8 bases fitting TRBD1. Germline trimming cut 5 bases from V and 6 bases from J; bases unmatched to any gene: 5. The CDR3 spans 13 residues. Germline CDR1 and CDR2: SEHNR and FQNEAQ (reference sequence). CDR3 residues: CASSPTGQDGYTF. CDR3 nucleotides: TGTGCCAGCAGCCCTACGGGACAGGATGGCTACACCTTC.

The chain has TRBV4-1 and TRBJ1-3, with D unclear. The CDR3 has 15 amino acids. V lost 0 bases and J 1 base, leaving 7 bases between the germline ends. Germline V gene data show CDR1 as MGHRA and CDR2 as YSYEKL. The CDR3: CASSQDITSGNTIYF. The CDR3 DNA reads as TGCGCCAGCAGCCAAGATATCACATCTGGAAACACCATATATTTT.

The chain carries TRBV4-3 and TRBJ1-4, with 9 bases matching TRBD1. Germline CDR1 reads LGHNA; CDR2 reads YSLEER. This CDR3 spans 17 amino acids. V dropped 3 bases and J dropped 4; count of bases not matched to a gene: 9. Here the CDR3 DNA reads TGCGCCAGCAGCCAGTCCCCGGGACAGGGTGTTAATGAAAAACTGTTTTTT. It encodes CASSQSPGQGVNEKLFF.

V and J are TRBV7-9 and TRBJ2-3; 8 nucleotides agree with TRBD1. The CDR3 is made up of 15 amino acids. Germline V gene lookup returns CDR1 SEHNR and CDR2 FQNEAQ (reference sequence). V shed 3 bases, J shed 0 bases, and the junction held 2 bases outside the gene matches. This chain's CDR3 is CASSLGQASTDTQYF. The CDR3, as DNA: TGTGCCAGCAGCTTGGGACAGGCGAGCACAGATACGCAGTATTTT.

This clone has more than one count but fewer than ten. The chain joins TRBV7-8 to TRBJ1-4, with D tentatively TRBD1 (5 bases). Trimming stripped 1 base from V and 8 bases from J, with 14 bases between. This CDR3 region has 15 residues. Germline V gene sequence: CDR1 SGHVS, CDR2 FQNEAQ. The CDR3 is CASSLGGLLSEKLFF. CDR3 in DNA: TGTGCCAGCAGCTTAGGGGGACTCTTATCCGAAAAACTGTTTTTT.

The CDR3 DNA reads as TGTGCCAGCAGCTTAGATCAGGGGACTAATGAAAAACTGTTTTTT. Amino acid sequence: CASSLDQGTNEKLFF. V gene TRBV7-6 combines with J gene TRBJ1-4, with a possible D match to TRBD1 (6 bases). The CDR3 has 15 amino acids. Germline CDR1 reads SGHVS; CDR2 reads FNYEAQ. Trimming stripped 1 base from V and 2 bases from J, with 8 bases between.

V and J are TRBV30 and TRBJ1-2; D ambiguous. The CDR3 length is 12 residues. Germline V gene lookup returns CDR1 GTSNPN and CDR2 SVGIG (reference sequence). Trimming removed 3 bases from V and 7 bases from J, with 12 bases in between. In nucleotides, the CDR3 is TGTGCCTGGAGCCCAGGATCTTTTGGCTACACCTTC. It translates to CAWSPGSFGYTF. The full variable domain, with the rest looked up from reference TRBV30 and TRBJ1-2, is SQTIHQWPATLVQPVGSPLSLECTVEGTSNPNLYWYRQAAGRGLQLLFYSVGIGQISSEVPQNLSASRPQDRQFILSSKKLLLSDSGFYLCAWSPGSFGYTFGSGTRLTVV.